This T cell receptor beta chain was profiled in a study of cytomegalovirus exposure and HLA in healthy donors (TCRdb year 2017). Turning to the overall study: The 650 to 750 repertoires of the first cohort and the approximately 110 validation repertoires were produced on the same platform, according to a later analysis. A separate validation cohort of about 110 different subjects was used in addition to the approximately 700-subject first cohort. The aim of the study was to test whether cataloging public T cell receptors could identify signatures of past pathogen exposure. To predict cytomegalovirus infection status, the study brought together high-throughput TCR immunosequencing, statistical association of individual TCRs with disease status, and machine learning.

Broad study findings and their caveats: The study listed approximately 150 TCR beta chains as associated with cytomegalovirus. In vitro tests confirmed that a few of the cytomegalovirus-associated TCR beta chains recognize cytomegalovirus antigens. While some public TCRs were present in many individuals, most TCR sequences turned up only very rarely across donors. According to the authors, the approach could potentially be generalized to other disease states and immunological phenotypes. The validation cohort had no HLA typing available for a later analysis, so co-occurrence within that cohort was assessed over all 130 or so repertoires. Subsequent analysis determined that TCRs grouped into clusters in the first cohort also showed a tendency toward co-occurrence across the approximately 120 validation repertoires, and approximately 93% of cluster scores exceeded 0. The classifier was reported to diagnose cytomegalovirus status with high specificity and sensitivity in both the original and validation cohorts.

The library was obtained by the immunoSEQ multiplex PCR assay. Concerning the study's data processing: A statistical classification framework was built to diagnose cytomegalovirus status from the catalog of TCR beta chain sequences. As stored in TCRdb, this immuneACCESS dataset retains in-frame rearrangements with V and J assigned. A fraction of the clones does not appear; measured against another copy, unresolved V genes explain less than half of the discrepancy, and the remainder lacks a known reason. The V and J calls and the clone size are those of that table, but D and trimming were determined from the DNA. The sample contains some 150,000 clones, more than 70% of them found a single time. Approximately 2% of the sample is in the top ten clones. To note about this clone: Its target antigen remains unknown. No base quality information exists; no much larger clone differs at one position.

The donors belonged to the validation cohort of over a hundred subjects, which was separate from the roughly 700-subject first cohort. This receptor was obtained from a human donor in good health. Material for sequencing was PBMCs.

In nucleotides, the sequence is TGTGCCAGCAGCTTAGAACAGGGGAGGCCCCAGCATTTT. Its protein reads: CASSLEQGRPQHF. The chain employs TRBV7-9 and TRBJ1-5, and TRBD1 matches 7 of the central bases. The CDR3 runs 13 residues from the cysteine to the phenylalanine. Just CDR3 DNA is preserved here, 39 bases in frame from base 1. CDR1 and CDR2 (SEHNR, FQNEAQ) derive from the germline V gene (reference sequence). The germline V end is reduced by 1 base and the J end by 9 bases; junction bases left unmatched: 3. This CDR3, with the reference TRBV7-9 and TRBJ1-5 proteins standing in past its ends, gives the full variable domain DTGVSQNPRHKITKRGQNVTFRCDPISEHNRLYWYRQTLGQGPEFLTYFQNEAQLEKSRLLSDRFSAERPKGSFSTLEIQRTEQGDSAMYLCASSLEQGRPQHFGDGTRLSIL.